These 32 T cell receptor beta chains were all obtained from the same sample, sequenced in a study of cytomegalovirus exposure and HLA in healthy donors. PCR primers comprised 60 Vbeta and 13 Jbeta primers. The table came from immunoSEQ multiplex PCR; TCRdb's copy has only in-frame clones and leaves some out. The table has around 200,000 clones, 75% to 90% seen once. Source material: PBMCs. The receptors stem from a woman aged 30 to 39 in good health and CMV-seronegative.

The chain recombines TRBV7-2 with TRBJ2-3; D not resolved. With 1 base removed from V and 2 bases from J, the gap between germline ends came to 7 bases. The length of the CDR3 is 14 residues. Germline V gene sequence: CDR1 SGHTA, CDR2 FQGNSA. CDR3 amino acids: CASSLGHPTDTQYF. The CDR3 DNA is TGTGCCAGCAGCTTAGGGCACCCCACAGATACGCAGTATTTT.

The gene calls are TRBV28 and TRBJ2-1, with 11 bases that match TRBD1. Germline CDR1 is MDHEN and CDR2 is SYDVKM. CDR3 length: 15 residues. J lost 3 bases, V lost 7 bases, and 5 bases had no gene match. The CDR3 reads CASTRDRGVYNEQFF. CDR3 in DNA: TGTGCCAGCACTAGGGACAGGGGGGTCTACAATGAGCAGTTCTTC.

The chain links TRBV11-2 to TRBJ1-1, with D possibly being TRBD1 (5 bases). Germline CDR1 is SGHAT and CDR2 is FQNNGV. There are 14 residues in the CDR3. V lost 6 bases to trimming and J lost 6 bases, with 17 bases between them. For the CDR3, the DNA is TGTGCCAGCAGGATCTTGGGGGGTCTGTCTGAAGCTTTCTTT. Its translation is CASRILGGLSEAFF.

This chain joins TRBV7-6 and TRBJ2-5, with 9 bases that match TRBD2. Germline V CDR1 and CDR2: SGHVS, FNYEAQ. This CDR3 comprises 14 residues. V shed 5 bases and J 5 bases; nucleotides not matched to a gene: 6. For the CDR3, the DNA is TGTGCCAGCAGCGAGGGACTAGCAGGCGAGACCCAGTACTTC. Its translation is CASSEGLAGETQYF.

V usage is TRBV2 and J usage is TRBJ1-1; 12 bases align to TRBD1. From germline, CDR1 is SNHLY and CDR2 FYNNEI. V lost 6 bases, J lost 4 bases, and 12 bases stayed unmatched. The CDR3 has 17 amino acids. CDR3 region: CASSPTGTGGVGTEAFF. As DNA, the CDR3 is TGTGCCAGCAGCCCCACCGGGACAGGGGGCGTCGGCACTGAAGCTTTCTTT.

J is TRBJ2-7 and V is TRBV10-1, with TRBD2 matching over 10 bases. The trim removed 1 base at V and 10 bases at J, leaving 4 bases unmatched. From germline, CDR1 is WNHNN and CDR2 SYGVQD (reference sequence). The CDR3 covers 13 residues. The CDR3 is CASSEFGLAVQYF. CDR3 DNA sequence: TGCGCCAGCAGTGAGTTCGGACTAGCGGTACAGTACTTC.

This chain links TRBV5-4 with TRBJ2-7, with 11 bases that match TRBD2. The junction had 3 bases not matched to a gene; V was cut back by 4 bases and J by 3 bases. The germline CDR1 and CDR2 sequences are SGHNT and YYREEE (reference sequence). The CDR3 length is 14 residues. The CDR3 DNA reads TGTGCCAGCAGCCCGGGACTAGCGGACTACGAGCAGTACTTC. It codes for CASSPGLADYEQYF.

The V gene is TRBV9, the J gene TRBJ1-2; 8 bases line up with TRBD1. Per the germline V gene, CDR1 is SGDLS and CDR2 is YYNGEE. J was trimmed by 5 bases and V by 4 bases; bases with no gene match: 7. The CDR3 contains 14 residues. The chain's CDR3 is CASSTQGAQYGYTF. The DNA of the CDR3 is TGTGCCAGCAGCACCCAGGGGGCCCAATATGGCTACACCTTC. The whole variable domain, filled in from reference TRBV9 and TRBJ1-2, reads DSGVTQTPKHLITATGQRVTLRCSPRSGDLSVYWYQQSLDQGLQFLIQYYNGEERAKGNILERFSAQQFPDLHSELNLSSLELGDSALYFCASSTQGAQYGYTFGSGTRLTVV.

V gene TRBV28 combines with J gene TRBJ2-5; D gene ambiguous. Germline V gives CDR1 MDHEN, CDR2 SYDVKM. The CDR3 is made up of 14 amino acids. V lost 3 bases to trimming and J lost 1 base, with 9 bases between them. The CDR3 loop reads CASSFADTQETQYF. The CDR3 nucleotides read TGTGCCAGCAGTTTCGCCGACACCCAAGAGACCCAGTACTTC.

V and J are TRBV27 and TRBJ2-2; a possible D gene is TRBD2 (5 bases). The CDR3 is 12 residues long. Trimming removed 8 bases from V and 7 bases from J, with 11 bases in between. Germline-derived CDR1 and CDR2 are MNHEY and SMNVEV (reference sequence). The CDR3 DNA reads TGTGCCAGCGCGACTATAGGCGGGGAGCTGTTTTTT. As protein: CASATIGGELFF.

This chain uses TRBV19 with TRBJ1-2; D gene ambiguous. Trimming took 3 bases from V and 4 from J, leaving 12 bases between them. Germline loops: CDR1 LNHDA, CDR2 SQIVND (reference sequence). The CDR3 is 14 amino acids. Here the CDR3 DNA reads TGTGCCAGTAGTATCCCCCAGCGCTTCTATGGCTACACCTTC. Encoded protein: CASSIPQRFYGYTF. Complete variable domain (other parts from reference TRBV19 and TRBJ1-2): DGGITQSPKYLFRKEGQNVTLSCEQNLNHDAMYWYRQDPGQGLRLIYYSQIVNDFQKGDIAEGYSVSREKKESFPLTVTSAQKNPTAFYLCASSIPQRFYGYTFGSGTRLTVV.

This chain uses TRBV5-1 with TRBJ2-5; TRBD2 matches 10 bases. The J call may be incorrect, as the DNA end agrees better with TRBJ2-7. In germline, CDR1 is SGHRS, CDR2 YFSETQ. The CDR3 runs to 14 residues. The CDR3 DNA reads as TGCGCCAGCAGCGTAGCGGGAGGATCCTACGAGCAGTACTTC. It yields the protein CASSVAGGSYEQYF.

CDR3 amino acids: CASSSRAGQPYEQYF. The DNA for the CDR3 is TGTGCCAGCAGCTCGAGGGCCGGACAGCCCTACGAGCAGTACTTC. The rearrangement uses TRBV5-4 and TRBJ2-7; tentative D call: TRBD1 (6 bases). The CDR3 totals 15 residues. CDR1 and CDR2 (germline): SGHNT, YYREEE (reference sequence). Trimming pared 3 bases from V and 2 bases from J, leaving 15 bases between.

V and J are TRBV2 and TRBJ1-2; D possibly corresponds to TRBD1 (6 bases). V was trimmed by 6 bases and J by 11 bases, leaving 10 bases between them. This CDR3 comprises 10 residues. Germline lookup yields CDR1 SNHLY and CDR2 FYNNEI. The CDR3 is CASRYRVYTF. The CDR3 DNA follows: TGTGCCAGCAGATACAGGGTTTACACCTTC.

The rearrangement uses TRBV28 and TRBJ1-2; D gene unclear. Trimming stripped 6 bases from V and 3 bases from J, with 11 bases between. The CDR3 spans 13 residues. Germline V gene lookup returns CDR1 MDHEN and CDR2 SYDVKM. The CDR3 coding sequence is TGTGCCAGCAGGTCCCACGGGTACTATGGCTACACCTTC. This gives the protein CASRSHGYYGYTF.

The chain links TRBV27 to TRBJ1-2, with D uncertain. This CDR3 spans 14 amino acids. V lost 1 base and J 4 bases, leaving 10 bases between the germline ends. Per germline, CDR1 MNHEY and CDR2 SMNVEV (reference sequence). CDR3: CASSLLGTSYGYTF. As DNA, the CDR3 is TGTGCCAGCAGTTTATTGGGCACATCCTATGGCTACACCTTC.

V and J are TRBV5-1 and TRBJ1-5; D remains unclear. The ends were cut back, 0 bases at V and 5 bases at J, with 9 bases in the middle. Germline V gene lookup returns CDR1 SGHRS and CDR2 YFSETQ. The CDR3 runs to 14 residues. Here the CDR3 reads CASSLDGVDQPQHF. In DNA form, the CDR3 reads TGCGCCAGCAGCTTGGACGGGGTGGATCAGCCCCAGCATTTT.

The chain uses TRBV4-1 and TRBJ2-7, with TRBD1 as a possible D gene (6 bases). This CDR3 spans 13 amino acids. Deletions cut 4 bases from V and 3 bases from J, with 10 bases between. CDR1 is MGHRA and CDR2 is YSYEKL in the germline V gene. Written as DNA, the CDR3 is TGCGCCAGCAGCCCGACAGGCCACTACGAGCAGTACTTC. Its translation is CASSPTGHYEQYF.

The rearrangement uses TRBV5-6 and TRBJ1-2; TRBD1 might be the D (6 bases). CDR1 SGHDT and CDR2 YYEEEE come from the germline V gene. V was cut by 2 bases and J by 4 bases, with 9 bases left in between. The CDR3 runs 13 residues. Here the CDR3 DNA reads TGTGCCAGCAGCTTAGAGGGGGTCTATGGCTACACCTTC. Protein sequence: CASSLEGVYGYTF.

The chain uses TRBV7-9 and TRBJ1-5; D is ambiguous. Trimming left V 4 bases short and J 0 bases short, with 10 bases between. The CDR3 has 15 residues. Germline assignment: CDR1 SEHNR and CDR2 FQNEAQ (reference sequence). CDR3 coding DNA: TGTGCCAGCAGCTCCCCCGAGTATAGCAATCAGCCCCAGCATTTT. Residues: CASSSPEYSNQPQHF.

The chain carries TRBV30 and TRBJ2-1, with TRBD2 identical over 11 bases. The CDR3 sequence is 15 residues long. The germline V gene encodes CDR1 GTSNPN and CDR2 SVGIG (reference sequence). V dropped 4 bases and J dropped 3; count of bases not matched to a gene: 5. Here the CDR3 DNA reads TGTGCCTGGACCGTAGCGGGGGGGAACTACAATGAGCAGTTCTTC. This translates into CAWTVAGGNYNEQFF.

V is TRBV27 and J is TRBJ2-5; D is undetermined. The DNA end lines up better with TRBJ2-7; the J call may be wrong. Germline V gives CDR1 MNHEY, CDR2 SMNVEV (reference sequence). The CDR3 contains 13 residues. The DNA of the CDR3 is TGTGCCAGCAGTTTATCGCAAAGTTACGAGCAGTACTTC. Its translation is CASSLSQSYEQYF.

The genes are TRBV27 and TRBJ2-7; TRBD1 matches 8 bases. The germline V gene encodes CDR1 MNHEY and CDR2 SMNVEV (reference sequence). This CDR3 is 14 amino acids long. V shed 2 bases and J 6 bases; nucleotides not matched to a gene: 6. The CDR3 region has the DNA TGTGCCAGCAGTTTAATCAGGGGGCGTTCCGAGCAGTACTTC. Its translation: CASSLIRGRSEQYF.

This rearrangement joins TRBV6-1 to TRBJ2-5, with TRBD2 matching over 7 bases. Germline CDR1 is MNHNS and CDR2 is SASEGT. Trimming took 4 bases from V and 5 from J; bases not matched to a gene: 4. This CDR3 comprises 13 residues. This CDR3 reads CASSVPGGETQYF. DNA for the CDR3: TGTGCCAGCAGTGTACCCGGGGGGGAGACCCAGTACTTC.

V and J are TRBV7-3 and TRBJ2-2; no definite D call. CDR3 size: 14 residues. Trimming took off 3 bases at V and 0 bases at J, with 5 bases between the two ends. The germline gives CDR1 SGHTA, CDR2 FQGTGA. The CDR3 DNA follows: TGTGCCAGCAGCTTTAGCACGAACACCGGGGAGCTGTTTTTT. It codes for CASSFSTNTGELFF.

The chain employs TRBV5-1 and TRBJ1-1, with 7 bases aligning to TRBD1. With 2 bases clipped from V and 0 bases from J, the junction kept 16 bases outside the gene matches. CDR3 length equals 19 residues. CDR1 SGHRS and CDR2 YFSETQ come from the germline V gene. The CDR3 DNA reads TGCGCCAGCAGCTTCCAGACAGGGAGGTGGGCTTTCATGAACACTGAAGCTTTCTTT. This gives the protein CASSFQTGRWAFMNTEAFF.

The chain recombines TRBV29-1 with TRBJ2-1; 9 bases fit TRBD2. V was pared by 5 bases and J by 9 bases, with 14 bases of the junction left unmatched. This CDR3 has 15 residues. The germline V gene has CDR1 SQVTM and CDR2 ANQGSEA. In DNA form, the CDR3 reads TGCAGCGTTCAACCAGGGGGGACTAGCTCCGGTGAGCAGTTCTTC. Protein: CSVQPGGTSSGEQFF.

This clone was counted a few times. One junction end disagrees with the germline gene, perhaps due to a read error. In nucleotides, the CDR3 is TGTTCCAGCAGCTTTAGCGGGGGCGCGGAGACCCAGTACTTC. Its translation is CSSSFSGGAETQYF. V and J are TRBV7-9 and TRBJ2-5; 9 bases line up with TRBD2. The CDR3 spans 14 residues. In germline, CDR1 is SEHNR, CDR2 FQNEAQ (reference sequence).

The rearrangement links TRBV10-2 to TRBJ2-1; TRBD2 aligns across 8 bases. V lost 6 bases to trimming and J lost 5 bases; unmatched junction nucleotides: 9. The CDR3 covers 15 residues. CDR1 is WSHSY and CDR2 is SAAADI in the germline V gene. CDR3: CASRLISGNHNEQFF. The CDR3 nucleotides read TGCGCCAGCAGATTGATTAGCGGGAATCACAATGAGCAGTTCTTC.

The V call is TRBV4-1, the J call TRBJ2-5, with D possibly matching TRBD2 (6 bases). Trimming removed 1 base at V and 5 bases at J, with 14 bases between. The CDR3 is 15 amino acids. Germline assignment: CDR1 MGHRA and CDR2 YSYEKL. The CDR3 region has the DNA TGCGCCAGCAGCCAAGCGGGCGGAGGGGTGGAGACCCAGTACTTC. It codes for CASSQAGGGVETQYF.

The CDR3 region has the DNA TGTGCCAGCAGTATAGCGGGATTACAAGAGACCCAGTACTTC. Translating gives CASSIAGLQETQYF. The V gene is TRBV2, the J gene TRBJ2-5; 8 bases align to TRBD2. This CDR3 is 14 amino acids long. J gave up 2 bases and V 5 bases, and 4 bases lay outside the gene matches. Germline V gene data show CDR1 as SNHLY and CDR2 as FYNNEI. Supplemented by reference TRBV2 and TRBJ2-5, the full variable domain reads EPEVTQTPSHQVTQMGQEVILRCVPISNHLYFYWYRQILGQKVEFLVSFYNNEISEKSEIFDDQFSVERPDGSNFTLKIRSTKLEDSAMYFCASSIAGLQETQYFGPGTRLLVL.

This clone was picked up a small number of times. J is TRBJ2-2 and V is TRBV10-3, with TRBD1 matching over 10 bases. Trimming cost V 8 bases and J 5 bases; bases outside gene matches: 5. CDR3 length: 14 residues. The V gene's germline CDR1 is ENHRY and CDR2 SYGVKD. CDR3 in amino acids: CAIGGTGATGELFF. In DNA form, the CDR3 reads TGTGCCATCGGAGGGACAGGGGCGACCGGGGAGCTGTTTTTT.